This T cell receptor (beta chain) was sequenced during a study of human T cells and chemical hapten exposure (dated by TCRdb to the early 2020s). In terms of the full investigation: For sensitization, 2% DPC in acetone was applied to a 2 cm by 2 cm area of upper inner arm skin. Throughout the study period of about 22 weeks, patients also received therapeutic DPC doses to the scalp every week. Libraries were combined into a pool for sequencing, and differences in TCR yield between samples came mainly from small differences in library volumes within the pool. About 29 alopecia patients gave blood for TCR sequencing at one to four time points (pre-sensitization, 2, 6 and 24 weeks). The mostly female patient cohort included alopecia areata with under or over 50% scalp involvement, alopecia totalis and alopecia universalis. Blood samples were taken from patients before sensitization (week 0) and then at 2, 6 and about 24 weeks after DPC sensitization. This study followed changes in the peripheral blood TCR repertoire in vivo during primary and secondary sensitization of alopecia patients to the hapten diphenylcyclopropenone (DPC). Patch testing was done on the upper back using Finn chambers containing 0.01% DPC, and results were scored after 6 days according to International Contact Dermatitis Research Group standards. What the study reported, not specific to this receptor: DPC sensitization did not change the number of TCRs with a frequency above 1 in 1000, and there was no evidence of changes in global repertoire structure. Expanded TCRs formed significantly more large CDR3 similarity clusters than pre-sensitization or healthy control sets, consistent with antigen-driven responses. Patch test score was positively correlated with the number of PT1 expanded TCRs, with significance at thresholds 8, 16 and 32 but not at 4. Because every patient had alopecia, a presumed autoimmune disease, the patients' immune response might differ from that of healthy individuals. Repeated subsampling changed both the strength of the expansion versus patch-test correlation and the threshold at which the correlation became significant.

Library method: RACE. TCRdb lists the instrument as NextSeq 500. During library preparation, unique molecular identifiers were attached to individual cDNA molecules so that TCRs could be counted in a quantitative, reproducible way. Each blood RNA sample was used to sequence both TCR alpha and TCR beta chains. Concerning the study's data processing: A median of about 87,000 TCRs per sample was observed, with a range of about 23,224 to 750,000. The Decombinator software suite was used to annotate V, J and CDR3 in the TCR reads. Every sample was subsampled to the same number of TCRs (28,000) for the PS versus PT1 abundance plots. TCRs were defined as expanded if absent before sensitization and observed at least eight times at the 2-week time point. Through fastp at Q25 and MiXCR, TCRdb rebuilt clones from the public reads, retaining in-frame beta chains. Records with the same CDR3 protein are collapsed into one entry carrying the most frequent genes and DNA. The V and J calls follow TCRdb's processing rather than the paper's. The sample records about 190,000 distinct CDR3 sequences, about 25% of which are singletons. The ten largest clones represent roughly 2.5% of the sample.

The sample's time point label, decoded: patch test 3, about 24 weeks after DPC sensitization. Sample treatment or condition, as interpreted from the label and publication: therapeutic diphenylcyclopropenone sensitization with weekly scalp DPC. Blood at each patch-test visit was drawn before the patch test was applied. Eligible patients were aged 18 to 70, diagnosed with alopecia, deemed suitable for DPC therapy, and excluded if pregnant. Unfractionated whole blood was collected in Tempus Blood RNA tubes, and total RNA was extracted from that blood. This clonotype was seen more than once but under ten times. There is no known antigen for this receptor. No base-level quality is on record; no much larger clone is a single base apart. Per the germline V gene, MDHEN is the CDR1 and SYDVKM is the CDR2. At the junction V is shortened by 3 bases and J by 5 bases; bases outside the gene matches: 10. From cysteine to phenylalanine, the CDR3 is 15 amino acids long. Only the CDR3 region is kept as DNA, spanning 45 bases read in frame from base 1.

The sample was whole blood, taken in connection with sensitization to the hapten diphenylcyclopropenone (DPC). The source of this sequence is a woman between 35 and 50 years old with alopecia areata. Some clones in this sample may be carry-over from other donors' samples. The chain joins TRBV28 to TRBJ2-7; TRBD2 aligns with 7 central bases. The DNA sequence is TGTGCCAGCAGTTTGCCCGGGGCGGGAGTGGACGAGCAGTACTTC. Protein translation: CASSLPGAGVDEQYF.